Following are 30 T cell receptor beta chains from one sample sequenced in a study of identical twins' blood T cells. TCRdb reanalysed the 5' RACE reads using MiXCR and keeps one entry per CDR3 protein. Of about 370,000 distinct CDR3 sequences listed, roughly 30% were seen once; the top ten hold about 6%. The sequenced sample was PBMCs. The receptors were gathered from a woman aged 18-49 years in good health.

This clonotype was seen more than once but under ten times. The gene calls are TRBV6-1 and TRBJ2-1; 13 bases line up with TRBD2. The CDR3 covers 17 residues. Germline CDR1 reads MNHNS; CDR2 reads SASEGT. Losses at the gene ends were 7 bases for V and 9 bases for J; bases not matched to a gene: 15. DNA for the CDR3: TGTGCCAGCACCCTACATAGACTAGCGGGAGGTGAAGGTGAGCAGTTCTTC. Translated, it gives CASTLHRLAGGEGEQFF.

The chain links TRBV7-9 to TRBJ2-1, with 8 positions matching TRBD1. Germline lookup yields CDR1 SEHNR and CDR2 FQNEAQ (reference sequence). The J segment lost 5 bases and the V segment lost 3 bases, leaving 18 bases of the junction unmatched. This CDR3 has 19 residues. The CDR3 coding sequence is TGTGCCAGCAGCTTTAAGATCGGACAGGGTATGTTGAACGACAATGAGCAGTTCTTC. It specifies CASSFKIGQGMLNDNEQFF.

This clonotype has more than one count but fewer than ten. The chain links TRBV3-1 to TRBJ1-4, with D possibly being TRBD1 (6 bases). V was trimmed by 0 bases and J by 7 bases, leaving 9 bases between them. CDR3 length: 14 amino acids. Germline V gene data show CDR1 as LGHDT and CDR2 as YNNKEL (reference sequence). CDR3 sequence (DNA): TGTGCCAGCAGCCAAGATACGGGGGCTGAAAAACTGTTTTTT. Amino acids: CASSQDTGAEKLFF.

This clonotype was recorded at least ten times. The chain uses TRBV10-2 and TRBJ2-1; D unclear. The CDR3 loop spans 11 amino acids. CDR1 and CDR2 from the germline V gene are WSHSY and SAAADI. The V and J ends lost 3 bases and 8 bases respectively, with 5 bases between them. The DNA of the CDR3 is TGCGCCAGCAGTGAAGTCCATGAGCAGTTCTTC. It translates to CASSEVHEQFF.

This clonotype has only a few counts. The chain combines TRBV6-6 with TRBJ2-3; possibly TRBD1 for D (5 bases). Germline lookup yields CDR1 MNHNY and CDR2 SVGAGI (reference sequence). This CDR3 is built from 15 residues. Trimming shortened V by 6 bases and J by 1 base, and 14 bases separated the two germline ends. CDR3 sequence reads: CASSQGWGGTDTQYF. Written as DNA, the CDR3 is TGTGCCAGCAGCCAGGGATGGGGCGGCACAGATACGCAGTATTTT.

This clonotype was seen more than once but under ten times. The rearrangement uses TRBV11-3 and TRBJ1-2; D is perhaps TRBD1 (5 bases). The CDR3 runs to 15 residues. CDR1 SGHNT and CDR2 YENEEA come from the germline V gene. With 1 base removed from V and 8 bases from J, the gap between germline ends came to 17 bases. The DNA of the CDR3 is TGTGCCAGCAGCTTAGCCGGAGGAGGCTCAGGGGGCTACACCTTC. This gives the protein CASSLAGGGSGGYTF.

The chain uses TRBV27 and TRBJ2-2; 9 positions match TRBD2. Losses at the gene ends were 1 base for V and 3 bases for J; bases not matched to a gene: 6. Germline values: CDR1 MNHEY, CDR2 SMNVEV (reference sequence). This CDR3 contains 17 residues. The CDR3 nucleotides read TGTGCCAGCAGTTTATATTCTCTAGCGGGACACACCGGGGAGCTGTTTTTT. Its protein is CASSLYSLAGHTGELFF.

This CDR3 is CSARPRLGTEAFF. CDR3 nucleotides: TGCAGTGCTAGACCGAGGCTAGGGACTGAAGCTTTCTTT. The chain combines TRBV20-1 with TRBJ1-1; D is uncertain. Trimming removed 2 bases at V and 5 bases at J, with 12 bases between. CDR1 and CDR2 (germline): DFQATT, SNEGSKA (reference sequence). There are 13 residues in the CDR3.

The V gene is TRBV6-6, the J gene TRBJ1-5, with D perhaps TRBD1 (5 bases). This CDR3 is built from 14 residues. CDR1 is MNHNY and CDR2 is SVGAGI in the germline V gene (reference sequence). With 6 bases removed from V and 7 bases from J, the gap between germline ends came to 16 bases. The CDR3, as DNA: TGTGCCAGCAGCCCCAGGGACCTAAAGCAGCCCCAGCATTTT. Translating gives CASSPRDLKQPQHF.

In its sample, this clonotype was seen many times. The V and J genes are TRBV10-3 and TRBJ1-5; D unresolved. The CDR3 loop spans 12 amino acids. The germline CDR1 and CDR2 sequences are ENHRY and SYGVKD. Between the trimmed V and J ends, which lost 10 bases and 4 bases, there was a span of 11 bases. The DNA of the CDR3 is TGTGCCACCCGGAGTAGGAATCAGCCCCAGCATTTT. This translates into CATRSRNQPQHF.

The chain employs TRBV20-1 and TRBJ1-2, with D possibly TRBD1 on 6 matching bases. This CDR3 spans 14 amino acids. CDR1 and CDR2 from the germline V gene are DFQATT and SNEGSKA (reference sequence). The V end was cut by 5 bases, the J end by 4 bases, with 17 bases between. This CDR3 reads CSALPPGTPYGYTF. The CDR3 coding sequence is TGCAGTGCTCTCCCACCCGGGACACCCTATGGCTACACCTTC.

The CDR3 sequence is CASSVYLAGGGEQFF. In DNA form, the CDR3 reads TGTGCCAGCAGCGTATATTTAGCGGGAGGAGGTGAGCAGTTCTTC. This chain uses TRBV9 with TRBJ2-1; 10 bases line up with TRBD2. The CDR3 length is 15 residues. The J segment lost 9 bases and the V segment lost 1 base, leaving 7 bases of the junction unmatched. Germline assignment: CDR1 SGDLS and CDR2 YYNGEE.

This clonotype was seen a handful of times. The genes are TRBV19 and TRBJ2-7, with D possibly TRBD1 on 5 matching bases. V was trimmed by 1 base and J by 3 bases, leaving 10 bases between them. The length of the CDR3 is 14 residues. Germline CDR1 is LNHDA and CDR2 is SQIVND (reference sequence). DNA of the CDR3: TGTGCCAGTAGTATAGGCCAAGGGGTCTACGAGCAGTACTTC. Translation: CASSIGQGVYEQYF. Full variable domain (missing parts from reference TRBV19 and TRBJ2-7): DGGITQSPKYLFRKEGQNVTLSCEQNLNHDAMYWYRQDPGQGLRLIYYSQIVNDFQKGDIAEGYSVSREKKESFPLTVTSAQKNPTAFYLCASSIGQGVYEQYFGPGTRLTVT.

There are many counts of this clonotype. V is TRBV20-1 and J is TRBJ2-2, with a tentative D call TRBD1 (6 bases). Germline V CDR1 and CDR2: DFQATT, SNEGSKA (reference sequence). CDR3 length: 13 residues. With 3 bases removed from V and 5 bases from J, the gap between germline ends came to 10 bases. CDR3 in DNA: TGCAGTGCTAGGTTTCAGGGGACCGGGGAGCTGTTTTTT. Translation: CSARFQGTGELFF.

The gene calls are TRBV20-1 and TRBJ1-1; possibly TRBD1 for D (6 bases). The V and J ends lost 3 bases and 1 base respectively, with 12 bases between them. The CDR3 sequence is 14 residues long. Germline V lookup: CDR1 DFQATT, CDR2 SNEGSKA (reference sequence). The CDR3 reads CSARGGRKNTEAFF. CDR3 nucleotides: TGCAGTGCTAGGGGGGGGCGGAAGAACACTGAAGCTTTCTTT.

This clonotype was detected ten times or more. J is TRBJ1-1 and V is TRBV5-6; no firm D call. V was clipped by 2 bases and J by 0 bases, with 2 bases between them. The CDR3 consists of 12 residues. The germline V gene encodes CDR1 SGHDT and CDR2 YYEEEE. The CDR3: CASSLMNTEAFF. CDR3 in DNA: TGTGCCAGCAGCTTAATGAACACTGAAGCTTTCTTT.

The CDR3 loop reads CASRLEETQYF. CDR3 nucleotides: TGCGCCAGCCGACTAGAGGAGACCCAGTACTTC. The chain is built from TRBV10-2 and TRBJ2-5, with a possible D match to TRBD2 (6 bases). Trimming cost V 8 bases and J 5 bases, with 9 bases left between them. Germline V gives CDR1 WSHSY, CDR2 SAAADI. There are 11 residues in the CDR3.

The chain employs TRBV14 and TRBJ1-1; 8 bases align to TRBD1. Unmatched junction bases numbered 19, after V lost 0 bases and J lost 10 bases. Germline V gene data show CDR1 as SGHDN and CDR2 as FVKESK. The CDR3 covers 18 residues. DNA of the CDR3: TGTGCCAGCAGCCAAGATTTAGGACAGGGATCGCTTAAGCAGGGAGCTTTCTTT. Its protein product is CASSQDLGQGSLKQGAFF.

A few counts support this clonotype. Here the CDR3 DNA reads TGCGCCAGCAGCTTCCAGGGGTTTCCTCTAGCTGAAGCTTTCTTT. The encoded protein is CASSFQGFPLAEAFF. The chain recombines TRBV5-1 with TRBJ1-1, with D possibly matching TRBD1 (6 bases). Trimming stripped 2 bases from V and 6 bases from J, with 17 bases between. Germline loops: CDR1 SGHRS, CDR2 YFSETQ. The CDR3 spans 15 residues.

This rearrangement joins TRBV11-2 to TRBJ2-1; TRBD1 might be the D (5 bases). The V end was cut by 11 bases, the J end by 2 bases, with 13 bases between. Looked up from germline, CDR1 is SGHAT and CDR2 is FQNNGV. This CDR3 spans 13 amino acids. The CDR3 here is CAGTGQTYNEQFF. CDR3 coding DNA: TGTGCCGGCACCGGACAAACCTACAATGAGCAGTTCTTC.

The V gene is TRBV29-1, the J gene TRBJ1-5; a weak D match, TRBD1 (5 bases). The CDR3 has 13 residues. Trimming took off 8 bases at V and 6 bases at J, with 17 bases between the two ends. Germline V CDR1 and CDR2: SQVTM, ANQGSEA. The CDR3 nucleotides read TGCAGCATTACCGACGGGGGGAGTCAGCCCCAGCATTTT. Encoded protein: CSITDGGSQPQHF.

The sample holds a few counts of this clonotype. The chain recombines TRBV20-1 with TRBJ1-1; D call uncertain. CDR1 DFQATT and CDR2 SNEGSKA come from the germline V gene (reference sequence). The germline V and J ends were trimmed by 2 bases and 1 base, with 5 bases remaining between them. The CDR3 extends over 12 amino acids. The CDR3 nucleotides are TGCAGTGCTAGAAAGCCGAACACTGAAGCTTTCTTT. Translation: CSARKPNTEAFF.

For this clonotype: Likely a read error: the CDR3 ends without its conserved phenylalanine or tryptophan. J is TRBJ1-1 and V is TRBV7-9; D remains ambiguous. Germline loops: CDR1 SEHNR, CDR2 FQNEAQ (reference sequence). Trimming removed 5 bases from V and 0 bases from J, with 7 bases in between. The CDR3 consists of 13 residues. In DNA form, the CDR3 reads TGTGCCAGCAGCCAGGACCTGAACACTGAAGCTTTCCTT. This translates into CASSQDLNTEAFL.

The sample holds a few counts of this clonotype. The V gene is TRBV29-1, the J gene TRBJ1-5; 7 bases are a match to TRBD1. The CDR3 runs 14 residues. Unmatched junction bases numbered 3, after V lost 2 bases and J lost 2 bases. CDR1 and CDR2 from the germline V gene are SQVTM and ANQGSEA. CDR3 DNA sequence: TGCAGCGTTGAACAAGGGACAGGCAATCAGCCCCAGCATTTT. Its protein is CSVEQGTGNQPQHF.

This clonotype was seen many times. The chain has TRBV29-1 and TRBJ2-7, with a possible D match to TRBD1 (6 bases). CDR1 and CDR2 (germline): SQVTM, ANQGSEA. Trimming pared 7 bases from V and 5 bases from J, leaving 15 bases between. This CDR3 comprises 12 residues. DNA of the CDR3: TGCAGCGGCTGGACAGTCGGCCACGAGCAGTACTTC. Encoded protein: CSGWTVGHEQYF.

The V gene is TRBV10-3, the J gene TRBJ2-1; TRBD2 agrees at 9 bases. V shed 8 bases and J 6 bases; nucleotides not matched to a gene: 11. This CDR3 region has 15 residues. Germline V gives CDR1 ENHRY, CDR2 SYGVKD. The CDR3 DNA sequence: TGTGCCATCTCGGGACTAGCCGAGGGGGGCAATGAGCAGTTCTTC. Amino acid sequence: CAISGLAEGGNEQFF.

V usage is TRBV3-1 and J usage is TRBJ1-2; possible D gene TRBD1, 6 bases. The CDR3 extends over 15 amino acids. Germline CDR1 reads LGHDT; CDR2 reads YNNKEL (reference sequence). V dropped 4 bases and J dropped 5 bases, with 17 bases sitting between them. The DNA of the CDR3 is TGTGCCAGCAGCCGCATAGGGGACAACGAATATGGCTACACCTTC. This codes for CASSRIGDNEYGYTF.

This clonotype has only a few counts. The rearrangement uses TRBV6-6 and TRBJ1-1; TRBD1 is a possible D gene (6 bases). The germline gives CDR1 MNHNY, CDR2 SVGAGI (reference sequence). The CDR3 length is 14 residues. V was pared by 10 bases and J by 10 bases, with 25 bases between. The CDR3 spells CATETDGGQTRAFF. The CDR3 bases are TGTGCCACCGAAACCGACGGGGGCCAAACTCGAGCTTTCTTT.

This clonotype turned up a few times. The chain joins TRBV27 to TRBJ1-4, with D possibly being TRBD1 (5 bases). This CDR3 region has 15 residues. Trimming stripped 2 bases from V and 0 bases from J, with 7 bases between. Germline V gene sequence: CDR1 MNHEY, CDR2 SMNVEV (reference sequence). The CDR3 region has the DNA TGTGCCAGCAGTTTAGTCAGGGCAACTAATGAAAAACTGTTTTTT. It specifies CASSLVRATNEKLFF.

V usage is TRBV6-2 or TRBV6-3 and J usage is TRBJ2-3; 10 nucleotides align to TRBD1. Germline CDR1 reads MNHEY; CDR2 reads SVGEGT. This CDR3 contains 15 residues. The V gene end was trimmed by 5 bases and the J gene end by 4 bases; junction bases not matched to a gene: 6. The CDR3 region is CASSPWDRGPDTQYF. In DNA, the CDR3 is TGTGCCAGCAGTCCTTGGGACAGGGGTCCAGATACGCAGTATTTT.